The following is a TCR beta chain sequence with its context. Possible read error: a much larger clone is one base away. This sample is part of a study of CDR3 diversity in severe acne. V was clipped by 8 bases and J by 6 bases; unmatched bases: 3. Germline lookup yields CDR1 ENHRY and CDR2 SYGVKD. The CDR3 extends over 12 amino acids. TCRdb reprocessed the PCR reads via MiXCR and lists one record per CDR3 protein. This sample has about 84,000 distinct CDR3 sequences, with 51% found just once. The source of this sequence is a male donor in good health, without acne. This sequence joins TRBV10-3 and TRBJ1-4, with TRBD1 matching over 7 bases. Sequencing was done on a sample of blood. The CDR3 DNA reads as TGTGCCATCGGTGGGACAGATGAAAAACTGTTTTTT. This encodes CAIGGTDEKLFF.